This T cell receptor beta chain comes out of a study of vaccination and CD4 T cells after COVID-19. Study information: Cellular stimulation was performed using overlapping spike peptides derived from SARS-CoV-2, HCoV-NL63, HCoV-OC43 and HCoV-229E. Researchers treated control cultures with a CEFX pool, an HIV-1 Nef pool, or no peptide.

As regards this clonotype: Antigen specificity is unknown.

With 4 bases clipped from V and 4 bases from J, the junction kept 20 bases outside the gene matches. Germline V gene lookup returns CDR1 LNHDA and CDR2 SQIVND (reference sequence). CDR3 size: 20 residues. Researchers used the Oncomine TCR Beta short-read assay to sequence DNA from cultured CD4+ T cells. Genomic DNA was isolated from cultured CD4+ T cells. TCRdb fed the PCR reads into MiXCR, producing one record per CDR3 protein. The sample lists some 8,000 distinct CDR3 sequences, around 48% seen once, with about 18% in the top ten. Treatment given: approximately 9-day PBMC culture with coronavirus spike peptide pools or control peptides (ViraFEST assay). During the years 2011-2018, before the COVID-19 pandemic, the unexposed donor's CD4+ T cells were collected. Expansion of antigen-specific T cells with peptide pools by ViraFEST preceded sequencing of TCRs.

Sequenced sample: CD4+ T cells from blood, cultured in vitro. This TCR was sampled from a human donor in good health. The rearrangement joins TRBV19 to TRBJ1-5, with 9 bases lining up with TRBD1. The CDR3 protein is CASSNSVIWPGQGSNQPQHF. The CDR3 coding sequence is TGTGCCAGTAGTAACTCCGTAATATGGCCGGGACAGGGTTCAAATCAGCCCCAGCATTTT.